The entry below gives a single TCR beta chain sequence along with its context. Antigen: not known. This specimen belongs to a study of PD-1 blockade in mismatch repair-deficient tumors. Documented time point: approximately 11-day in vitro stimulation with candidate neoantigen peptide 2. Each of several ELISpot-reactive candidate peptides was used for roughly ten-day stimulation. TCRdb keeps only in-frame clones here, not all; method: immunoSEQ multiplex PCR. The data show 8,500 to 10,000 clones, roughly 86% seen once. The CDR3 length is 15 residues. Germline lookup yields CDR1 MGHRA and CDR2 YSYEKL. V was trimmed by 3 bases and J by 0 bases, leaving 11 bases between them.

This sequence joins TRBV4-1 and TRBJ1-1; D ambiguous. The sequence came from an adult with mismatch repair-deficient cancer. The source material was cells cultured in vitro, sampled from a patient treated with pembrolizumab. The CDR3 nucleotides are TGCGCCAGCAGCCAGTATCCACAGATGAACACTGAAGCTTTCTTT. Residues: CASSQYPQMNTEAFF.